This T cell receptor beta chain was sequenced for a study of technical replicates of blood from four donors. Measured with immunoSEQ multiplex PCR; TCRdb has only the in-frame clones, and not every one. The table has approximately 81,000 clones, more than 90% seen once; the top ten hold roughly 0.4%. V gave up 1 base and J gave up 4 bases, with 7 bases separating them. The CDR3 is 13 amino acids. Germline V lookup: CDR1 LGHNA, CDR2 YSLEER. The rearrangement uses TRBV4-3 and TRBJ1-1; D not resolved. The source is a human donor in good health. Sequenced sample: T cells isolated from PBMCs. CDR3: CASSQGGSTEAFF. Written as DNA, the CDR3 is TGCGCCAGCAGCCAAGGCGGGAGCACTGAAGCTTTCTTT.